The 24 T cell receptor beta chains below all came from one sample that was sequenced in a study of beta chain features in type 1 diabetes. The sequenced template was cDNA made from the entire isolated RNA. Produced via immunoSEQ multiplex PCR; TCRdb's table is partial and in-frame only. This repertoire shows roughly 610,000 clones, 15% found once; its top ten account for around 0.1%. Source material: naive CD4+ T cells from blood. Receptors were obtained from a man aged 18-30 years in good health.

This clone was detected only a few times. The chain joins TRBV7-2 to TRBJ2-1, with TRBD2 matching 7 bases. Per the germline V gene, CDR1 is SGHTA and CDR2 is FQGNSA. V lost 5 bases to trimming and J lost 0 bases; unmatched junction nucleotides: 7. The CDR3 has 16 amino acids. CDR3 sequence (DNA): TGTGCCAGCAGCCCCACTAGCGTACTCTCCTACAATGAGCAGTTCTTC. Translated: CASSPTSVLSYNEQFF. Filled out from reference TRBV7-2 and TRBJ2-1, the complete variable domain reads GAGVSQSPSNKVTEKGKDVELRCDPISGHTALYWYRQSLGQGLEFLIYFQGNSAPDKSGLPSDRFSAERTGGSVSTLTIQRTQQEDSAVYLCASSPTSVLSYNEQFFGPGTRLTVL.

This chain links TRBV27 with TRBJ2-7, with no clear D. Trimming left V 5 bases short and J 3 bases short, with 11 bases between. The CDR3 is 13 residues long. CDR1 is MNHEY and CDR2 is SMNVEV in the germline V gene (reference sequence). CDR3 in amino acids: CASSTKGSYEQYF. In DNA, the CDR3 is TGTGCCAGCAGTACGAAAGGTAGCTACGAGCAGTACTTC.

The chain's CDR3 is CASSRRGGTAQETQYF. CDR3 sequence (DNA): TGTGCCAGCAGCCGCCGGGGGGGGACGGCCCAAGAGACCCAGTACTTC. This chain uses TRBV7-2 with TRBJ2-5, with 8 bases that match TRBD2. Germline CDR1 and CDR2: SGHTA and FQGNSA. V gave up 5 bases and J gave up 1 base; unmatched junction bases: 9. The CDR3 has 16 residues.

This clone turned up a few times. V is TRBV10-3 and J is TRBJ2-1; 7 bases are a match to TRBD2. The CDR3 length is 13 residues. Germline CDR1 ENHRY, CDR2 SYGVKD. The trim removed 8 bases at V and 12 bases at J, leaving 13 bases unmatched. The CDR3 here is CAIESTGGPGQFF. CDR3 bases: TGTGCCATCGAGTCGACGGGGGGACCTGGGCAGTTCTTC.

The chain is built from TRBV18 and TRBJ1-2; D perhaps matches TRBD1 (5 bases). The V end lost 7 bases, the J end lost 5 bases, and 11 bases lay between the germline ends. The CDR3 sequence is 12 residues long. Germline V gives CDR1 KGHSH, CDR2 LQKENI. The CDR3 sequence: CASWGWGYGYTF. In DNA, the CDR3 is TGTGCCAGCTGGGGCTGGGGTTATGGCTACACCTTC. Variable domain in full (rest from reference TRBV18 and TRBJ1-2): NAGVMQNPRHLVRRRGQEARLRCSPMKGHSHVYWYRQLPEEGLKFMVYLQKENIIDESGMPKERFSAEFPKEGPSILRIQQVVRGDSAAYFCASWGWGYGYTFGSGTRLTVV.

This clone has a handful of counts. This chain connects TRBV12-5 to TRBJ2-7; 9 nucleotides line up with TRBD1. The V gene's germline CDR1 is LGHNT and CDR2 FRNRAP. The CDR3 contains 13 residues. The ends lost 1 base at V and 7 bases at J; junction bases unmatched: 2. For the CDR3, the DNA is TGTGCTAGTGGTTTGGGGACAGGGGTGGAGCAGTACTTC. It specifies CASGLGTGVEQYF. Filled out from reference TRBV12-5 and TRBJ2-7, the complete variable domain reads DARVTQTPRHKVTEMGQEVTMRCQPILGHNTVFWYRQTMMQGLELLAYFRNRAPLDDSGMPKDRFSAEMPDATLATLKIQPSEPRDSAVYFCASGLGTGVEQYFGPGTRLTVT.

This clone was detected only a few times. The V gene is TRBV7-2, the J gene TRBJ1-5; weak D call: TRBD1 (6 bases). V lost 5 bases and J lost 6, with 14 bases in between. The CDR3 has 14 residues. CDR1 SGHTA and CDR2 FQGNSA come from the germline V gene. The CDR3 here is CASSAQGLGQPQHF. CDR3 sequence (DNA): TGTGCCAGCAGCGCACAGGGCTTGGGTCAGCCCCAGCATTTT.

In this sample, this clone turned up a few times. The chain employs TRBV7-3 and TRBJ2-1; 7 bases fit TRBD2. Germline V lookup: CDR1 SGHTA, CDR2 FQGTGA. The J segment lost 8 bases and the V segment lost 2 bases, leaving 18 bases of the junction unmatched. The CDR3 spans 18 residues. DNA of the CDR3: TGTGCCAGCAGCTTATATAGGGGTCGTTTGCGGGAGCGGGATGAGCAGTTCTTC. It codes for CASSLYRGRLRERDEQFF.

A remark on this clone: Other DNA sequences in the sample encode the same CDR3. The rearrangement links TRBV9 to TRBJ2-5; 7 nucleotides align to TRBD1. Germline V lookup: CDR1 SGDLS, CDR2 YYNGEE. This CDR3 is 13 amino acids long. V lost 4 bases, J lost 2 bases, and 2 bases stayed unmatched. CDR3 residues: CASSRQGQETQYF. Written as DNA, the CDR3 is TGTGCCAGCAGCAGACAGGGACAAGAGACCCAGTACTTC.

Points on this clone: Other DNA sequences in the same sample also yield this CDR3. The chain has TRBV20-1 and TRBJ2-7; possible D gene TRBD2, 6 bases. This CDR3 spans 11 amino acids. In germline, CDR1 is DFQATT, CDR2 SNEGSKA (reference sequence). Trimming cost V 5 bases and J 6 bases, with 11 bases left between them. The chain's CDR3 is CSARGGVEQYF. CDR3 in DNA: TGCAGTGCTCGTGGAGGGGTCGAGCAGTACTTC.

V and J are TRBV13 and TRBJ2-2, with no clear D. CDR3 length: 12 amino acids. The V gene lost 3 bases and the J gene lost 6 bases, with 5 bases spanning the gap. Germline V lookup: CDR1 PRHDT, CDR2 FYEKMQ (reference sequence). Written as DNA, the CDR3 is TGTGCCAGCAGCTTGGTAGCCGGGGAGCTGTTTTTT. Encoded protein: CASSLVAGELFF.

This clone was observed a handful of times. The V call is TRBV25-1, the J call TRBJ1-1; a weak D match, TRBD1 (5 bases). This CDR3 is 12 amino acids long. Deletions cut 7 bases from V and 4 bases from J, with 10 bases between. From germline, CDR1 is MGHDK and CDR2 SYGVNS. CDR3 coding DNA: TGTGCCAGCAATGCGGGGACCACTGAAGCTTTCTTT. As protein: CASNAGTTEAFF.

The V and J genes are TRBV29-1 and TRBJ2-7; the D gene is possibly TRBD2 (6 bases). The CDR3 length is 13 residues. V was cut by 0 bases and J by 4 bases, with 10 bases left in between. Germline V gene lookup returns CDR1 SQVTM and CDR2 ANQGSEA. The CDR3 here is CSVEEVGRYEQYF. CDR3 in DNA: TGCAGCGTTGAAGAGGTGGGGAGGTACGAGCAGTACTTC.

This chain uses TRBV19 with TRBJ2-3, with a tentative D call TRBD2 (5 bases). The CDR3 spans 13 residues. Trimming removed 10 bases from V and 4 bases from J, with 15 bases in between. CDR1 LNHDA and CDR2 SQIVND come from the germline V gene (reference sequence). The CDR3 DNA sequence: TGTGCCACCGCTCTGGAGGTCCCAGATACGCAGTATTTT. Its protein product is CATALEVPDTQYF.

The J gene is TRBJ1-6, the V gene TRBV4-3; TRBD1 aligns across 7 bases. CDR1 and CDR2 (germline): LGHNA, YSLEER. CDR3 length: 17 amino acids. With V trimmed by 0 bases and J by 10 bases, 12 bases remained unmatched. The CDR3 loop is CASSQDRGDRVRSPLHF. In DNA form, the CDR3 reads TGCGCCAGCAGCCAAGATCGGGGAGACAGGGTTAGATCACCCCTCCACTTT.

This clone was found a few times. The chain is built from TRBV7-2 and TRBJ2-3; 9 bases are shared with TRBD1. The germline V gene has CDR1 SGHTA and CDR2 FQGNSA. Trimming took 5 bases from V and 3 from J; bases not matched to a gene: 6. The CDR3 loop spans 15 amino acids. This chain's CDR3 is CASSPNRGRTDTQYF. CDR3 coding DNA: TGTGCCAGCAGCCCGAACAGGGGGCGGACAGATACGCAGTATTTT.

This chain links TRBV2 with TRBJ2-5, with D possibly TRBD2 on 6 matching bases. V lost 6 bases to trimming and J lost 0 bases, with 14 bases between them. The CDR3 has 15 residues. CDR1 and CDR2 (germline): SNHLY, FYNNEI. The CDR3, as DNA: TGTGCCAGCAGGAGGGGCGGGGACCACCAAGAGACCCAGTACTTC. Translation gives CASRRGGDHQETQYF.

The V gene is TRBV7-7, the J gene TRBJ2-3, with 12 bases matching TRBD2. The CDR3 runs 16 residues. CDR1 is SSHAT and CDR2 is FNYEAQ in the germline V gene (reference sequence). Trimming removed 5 bases from V and 2 bases from J; junction bases left unmatched: 5. CDR3: CASSLGLAGSTDTQYF. Written as DNA, the CDR3 is TGTGCCAGCAGCCTTGGACTAGCGGGGTCCACAGATACGCAGTATTTT.

V usage is TRBV5-1 and J usage is TRBJ1-5, with D unresolved. CDR1 is SGHRS and CDR2 is YFSETQ in the germline V gene. The V and J ends lost 2 bases and 5 bases respectively, with 8 bases between them. The length of the CDR3 is 13 residues. In DNA, the CDR3 is TGCGCCAGCAGCTTAGTGTTCGATCAGCCCCAGCATTTT. This encodes CASSLVFDQPQHF.

The chain couples TRBV27 to TRBJ2-2, with unresolved D. The V gene's germline CDR1 is MNHEY and CDR2 SMNVEV (reference sequence). The CDR3 spans 11 residues. V was clipped by 3 bases and J by 9 bases, with 5 bases between them. The CDR3 sequence: CASSFNRELFF. The DNA for the CDR3 is TGTGCCAGCAGTTTCAATCGGGAGCTGTTTTTT.

The chain joins TRBV29-1 to TRBJ1-5; D is possibly TRBD1 (5 bases). The V gene's germline CDR1 is SQVTM and CDR2 ANQGSEA. The CDR3 runs to 12 residues. The V and J ends lost 7 bases and 6 bases respectively, with 13 bases between them. This CDR3 is CSARWGGQPQHF. The CDR3 coding sequence is TGCAGCGCCCGCTGGGGGGGTCAGCCCCAGCATTTT.

The chain combines TRBV5-1 with TRBJ2-7; TRBD2 aligns across 10 bases. The tail of the sequence fits TRBJ2-5 better, so the J call may be wrong. Germline assignment: CDR1 SGHRS and CDR2 YFSETQ. CDR3 length: 15 residues. The CDR3 nucleotides are TGCGCCAGCAGCTTTTTAGCGGGGGGAGCAGAGACCCAGTACTTC. Amino acids: CASSFLAGGAETQYF.

DNA of the CDR3: TGTGCCAGCAATCTGGGTGGAAGGGGCACTGAAGCTTTCTTT. It translates to CASNLGGRGTEAFF. The V call is TRBV28, the J call TRBJ1-1, with a tentative D call TRBD1 (5 bases). In germline, CDR1 is MDHEN, CDR2 SYDVKM. Trimming shortened V by 7 bases and J by 4 bases, and 16 bases separated the two germline ends. The CDR3 sequence is 14 residues long. The full variable domain, with the rest looked up from reference TRBV28 and TRBJ1-1, is DVKVTQSSRYLVKRTGEKVFLECVQDMDHENMFWYRQDPGLGLRLIYFSYDVKMKEKGDIPEGYSVSREKKERFSLILESASTNQTSMYLCASNLGGRGTEAFFGQGTRLTVV.

This chain uses TRBV7-9 with TRBJ2-1; D unresolved. V gave up 2 bases and J gave up 5 bases, with 10 bases separating them. CDR3 length: 14 residues. Germline CDR1 and CDR2: SEHNR and FQNEAQ (reference sequence). The CDR3 sequence is CASSLPTGDNEQFF. CDR3 sequence (DNA): TGTGCCAGCAGCTTACCGACTGGGGACAATGAGCAGTTCTTC.